This TCR beta chain was recorded in a study of naive and memory T cell subsets. CDR3 length: 15 residues. Per germline, CDR1 MNHNY and CDR2 SVGAGI (reference sequence). V lost 0 bases and J lost 3, with 10 bases in between. Two oligonucleotides, mixed equimolar, formed the beta constant-region primer covering TRBC1 and TRBC2. Nested alpha and beta constant-region primers with the SP2 primer drove four PCR rounds on ligated cDNA. TCRdb independently ran MiXCR on the UMI-ligation and nested PCR reads; one entry per CDR3 protein. Here the sample spans about 90,000 distinct CDR3 sequences, 5.5% to 8.5% being singletons. Overnight CMV lysate stimulation of fresh PBMCs defined donor CMV status by CD4+ IFNgamma. As concerns this clonotype: Its antigen is not identified.

Study-wide results and limits: There was no ground truth to check naive and memory subset results.

V and J are TRBV6-6 and TRBJ2-3; maybe TRBD1 (5 bases). The TCR comes from a human donor in good health. The sequenced sample was central memory CD4+ T cells from blood. The CDR3 sequence is CASSYSQGLTDTQYF. In nucleotides, the CDR3 is TGTGCCAGCAGTTACTCCCAGGGTTTGACAGATACGCAGTATTTT.